This T cell receptor beta chain was documented in a study of shared clonotypes between healthy human individuals. Repertoires were generated with immunoSEQ multiplex PCR, while TCRdb's copy carries only in-frame clones and drops some. Of under 1,900,000 clones in the sample, around 98.5% are singletons; the top ten hold 0.36%. The sample consisted of naive CD4+ T cells sorted from blood. Subset of the sample: CD45RA+ positively selected. The source of this sequence is a young man in good health.

CDR3 DNA sequence: TGCGCCAGCAGCCCCCTCCTTACGGAGATGAACACTGAAGCTTTCTTT. It specifies CASSPLLTEMNTEAFF. The chain links TRBV5-1 to TRBJ1-1; no firm D call. The germline V and J ends were trimmed by 4 bases and 0 bases, with 16 bases remaining between them. Germline CDR1 is SGHRS and CDR2 is YFSETQ. The CDR3 has 16 amino acids. Using reference TRBV5-1 and TRBJ1-1 for the parts outside the CDR3, the full variable domain is KAGVTQTPRYLIKTRGQQVTLSCSPISGHRSVSWYQQTPGQGLQFLFEYFSETQRNKGNFPGRFSGRQFSNSRSEMNVSTLELGDSALYLCASSPLLTEMNTEAFFGQGTRLTVV.